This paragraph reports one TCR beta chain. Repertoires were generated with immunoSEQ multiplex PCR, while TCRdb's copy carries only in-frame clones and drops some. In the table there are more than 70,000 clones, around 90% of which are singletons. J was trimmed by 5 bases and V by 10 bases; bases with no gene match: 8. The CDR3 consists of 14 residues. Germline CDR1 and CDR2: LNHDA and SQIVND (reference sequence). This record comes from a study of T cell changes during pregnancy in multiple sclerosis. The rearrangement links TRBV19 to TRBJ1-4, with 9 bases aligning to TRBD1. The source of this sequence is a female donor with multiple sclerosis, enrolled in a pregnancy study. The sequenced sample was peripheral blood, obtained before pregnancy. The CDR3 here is CATRDRGGNEKLFF. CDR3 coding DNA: TGTGCCACCAGAGACAGGGGGGGGAATGAAAAACTGTTTTTT.